These 16 T cell receptor beta chains were all obtained from the same sample, sequenced in a study of T-cell reconstitution after alpha-beta-depleted transplantation in children (dated by TCRdb to 2015 to 2016). Library prep was done by PCR. Sequenced on an Illumina HiSeq 2500. To normalize quantification of the TCRbeta repertoire, the TCR libraries were built with molecular barcoding that relied on unique molecular identifiers. TCRdb reprocessed the public reads (quality trimming at Q25 with fastp, clone calling with MiXCR) and kept in-frame beta chains. Every distinct CDR3 protein forms one entry, paired with its most common genes and DNA. This sample holds about 400,000 distinct CDR3 sequences; about a fifth were observed only once. The leading ten clones occupy less than 4.5% of the sample. The material sequenced was PBMCs from the stem cell graft donor, taken from the stem cell graft. Every receptor here comes from a human donor who donated a stem cell graft to a child with acute myeloid leukemia.

V is TRBV7-2 and J is TRBJ2-7; D perhaps matches TRBD2 (5 bases). V was cut by 5 bases and J by 2 bases, with 16 bases left in between. This CDR3 has 15 residues. Germline values: CDR1 SGHTA, CDR2 FQGNSA. The CDR3 DNA is TGTGCCAGCAGCGCAGCAAAGAGCGGTCCCTACGAGCAGTACTTC. Amino acids: CASSAAKSGPYEQYF.

The chain is built from TRBV27 and TRBJ2-5, with TRBD2 matching over 8 bases. Germline CDR1 and CDR2: MNHEY and SMNVEV (reference sequence). The CDR3 has 16 amino acids. V lost 2 bases to trimming and J lost 0 bases; unmatched junction nucleotides: 5. CDR3 in amino acids: CASSLRASGHQETQYF. In nucleotides, the CDR3 is TGTGCCAGCAGTTTAAGGGCTAGCGGGCACCAAGAGACCCAGTACTTC.

This rearrangement joins TRBV20-1 to TRBJ2-2; 13 bases map to TRBD2. Germline-derived CDR1 and CDR2 are DFQATT and SNEGSKA (reference sequence). J was trimmed by 7 bases and V by 1 base; bases with no gene match: 6. The CDR3 totals 16 residues. The CDR3 DNA reads TGCAGTGCTAGAGTACTAGCGGGAGGGAGAGGCGGGGAGCTGTTTTTT. Its translation is CSARVLAGGRGGELFF.

The genes are TRBV20-1 and TRBJ1-2; D is unclear. V was pared by 2 bases and J by 6 bases, with 13 bases between. There are 13 residues in the CDR3. CDR1 is DFQATT and CDR2 is SNEGSKA in the germline V gene (reference sequence). This chain's CDR3 is CSARTALHDGYTF. The CDR3 bases are TGCAGTGCTAGAACGGCTCTCCACGATGGCTACACCTTC.

This clonotype was found a few times. The V call is TRBV4-2, the J call TRBJ2-3; no definite D call. Germline V gene lookup returns CDR1 LGHNA and CDR2 YNFKEQ. The germline V and J ends were trimmed by 0 bases and 2 bases, with 12 bases remaining between them. The CDR3 consists of 16 residues. The CDR3 here is CASSQDKGPNTDTQYF. The CDR3 region has the DNA TGTGCCAGCAGCCAAGATAAAGGGCCGAACACAGATACGCAGTATTTT.

This clonotype was found a few times. The chain uses TRBV29-1 and TRBJ2-4; TRBD1 might be the D (5 bases). Germline V gives CDR1 SQVTM, CDR2 ANQGSEA. Trimming stripped 6 bases from V and 2 bases from J, with 14 bases between. The CDR3 has 14 residues. The CDR3 here is CSVLKGVTKNIQYF. CDR3 DNA: TGCAGCGTCCTTAAAGGGGTAACCAAAAACATTCAGTACTTC.

This chain joins TRBV20-1 and TRBJ2-7; 11 bases agree with TRBD2. V lost 1 base and J lost 6; bases outside the gene matches: 5. CDR3 length: 14 residues. Germline values: CDR1 DFQATT, CDR2 SNEGSKA (reference sequence). The CDR3 spells CSARVIAGGVEQYF. CDR3 DNA sequence: TGCAGTGCTAGAGTGATAGCGGGAGGGGTCGAGCAGTACTTC.

This chain uses TRBV6-7 with TRBJ1-4; 9 bases map to TRBD1. TRBV6-7 is filed as an ORF, its function uncertain. The length of the CDR3 is 16 residues. The CDR3 reads CARNSGQGWANEKLFF. DNA for the CDR3: TGTGCTAGGAACTCGGGACAGGGTTGGGCTAATGAAAAACTGTTTTTT.

This clonotype appeared many times. The chain couples TRBV20-1 to TRBJ2-1; D not resolved. V lost 4 bases and J lost 5, with 18 bases in between. CDR3 length: 15 amino acids. The germline gives CDR1 DFQATT, CDR2 SNEGSKA (reference sequence). The chain's CDR3 is CSANPWVNTNNEQFF. The CDR3 nucleotides read TGCAGTGCTAACCCCTGGGTGAACACCAACAATGAGCAGTTCTTC.

This clonotype was seen only a few times. The chain combines TRBV12-3 or TRBV12-4 with TRBJ2-7; D may be TRBD1 (6 bases). Trimming took off 3 bases at V and 0 bases at J, with 9 bases between the two ends. The CDR3 covers 14 residues. In DNA form, the CDR3 reads TGTGCCAGCAGTTTTGGACAGACCTCCTACGAGCAGTACTTC. It yields the protein CASSFGQTSYEQYF.

There are many counts of this clonotype. The chain has TRBV7-3 and TRBJ2-3; possibly TRBD1 for D (6 bases). From germline, CDR1 is SGHTA and CDR2 FQGTGA. V lost 3 bases and J 2 bases, leaving 9 bases between the germline ends. The CDR3 has 14 residues. The CDR3 coding sequence is TGTGCCAGCAGCTTCCGGGACACCACAGATACGCAGTATTTT. It encodes CASSFRDTTDTQYF.

V is TRBV10-1 and J is TRBJ2-3; D unclear. The CDR3 has 14 amino acids. The ends were cut back, 9 bases at V and 0 bases at J, with 13 bases in the middle. CDR1 and CDR2 (germline): WNHNN, SYGVQD (reference sequence). In nucleotides, the CDR3 is TGCGCCAGAGGGTACCGAATTAGCACAGATACGCAGTATTTT. It translates to CARGYRISTDTQYF.

This clonotype has more than one count but fewer than ten. The gene calls are TRBV20-1 and TRBJ1-2; perhaps TRBD1 as D (5 bases). This CDR3 has 11 residues. Germline V gene lookup returns CDR1 DFQATT and CDR2 SNEGSKA (reference sequence). V gave up 4 bases and J gave up 5 bases, with 8 bases separating them. The CDR3: CSAKTGYGYTF. In nucleotides, the CDR3 is TGCAGTGCTAAAACAGGATATGGCTACACCTTC.

This rearrangement joins TRBV7-2 to TRBJ2-2, with 7 bases that match TRBD1. V shed 0 bases, J shed 0 bases, and the junction held 4 bases outside the gene matches. This CDR3 is built from 17 residues. Looked up from germline, CDR1 is SGHTA and CDR2 is FQGNSA. CDR3 sequence (DNA): TGTGCCAGCAGCTTAGCCCCCGGGACAGCGAACACCGGGGAGCTGTTTTTT. It codes for CASSLAPGTANTGELFF.

The V call is TRBV7-6, the J call TRBJ2-1; maybe TRBD2 (7 bases). Germline V gives CDR1 SGHVS, CDR2 FNYEAQ. This CDR3 comprises 17 residues. The V and J ends lost 0 bases and 0 bases respectively, with 12 bases between them. The CDR3 loop is CASSLAGGDYSYNEQFF. The CDR3 DNA is TGTGCCAGCAGCTTAGCAGGGGGGGATTACTCCTACAATGAGCAGTTCTTC.

V gene TRBV12-3 or TRBV12-4 combines with J gene TRBJ2-2, with 7 bases identical to TRBD1. Trimming cost V 3 bases and J 0 bases; bases outside gene matches: 10. The CDR3 is 18 amino acids. The CDR3: CASSFFGWGQPNTGELFF. The DNA for the CDR3 is TGTGCCAGCAGTTTCTTCGGATGGGGACAGCCGAACACCGGGGAGCTGTTTTTT.